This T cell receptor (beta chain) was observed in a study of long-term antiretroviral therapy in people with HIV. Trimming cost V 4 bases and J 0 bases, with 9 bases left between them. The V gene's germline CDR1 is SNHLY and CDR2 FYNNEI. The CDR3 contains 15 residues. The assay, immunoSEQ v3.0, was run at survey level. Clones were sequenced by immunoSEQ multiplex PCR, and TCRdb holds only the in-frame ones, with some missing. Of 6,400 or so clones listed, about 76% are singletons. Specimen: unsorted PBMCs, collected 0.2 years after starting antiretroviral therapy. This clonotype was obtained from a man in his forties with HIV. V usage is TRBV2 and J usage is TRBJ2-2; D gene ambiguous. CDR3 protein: CASSGWAPNTGELFF. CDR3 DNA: TGTGCCAGCAGTGGTTGGGCCCCGAACACCGGGGAGCTGTTTTTT. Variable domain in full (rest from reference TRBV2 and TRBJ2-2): EPEVTQTPSHQVTQMGQEVILRCVPISNHLYFYWYRQILGQKVEFLVSFYNNEISEKSEIFDDQFSVERPDGSNFTLKIRSTKLEDSAMYFCASSGWAPNTGELFFGEGSRLTVL.